This T cell receptor beta chain was identified during a study of cytomegalovirus exposure and HLA in healthy donors. General study points: The authors listed 164 TCR beta chains as cytomegalovirus-associated.

The data were produced by immunoSEQ multiplex PCR, yet TCRdb's version contains in-frame clones alone and is incomplete. The sample includes approximately 90,000 clones, over 85% seen only once; the top ten take 1.1%. In regard to this clone: Antigen specificity is unknown.

This CDR3 comprises 14 residues. V lost 1 base to trimming and J lost 6 bases, with 10 bases between them. The germline V gene has CDR1 LNHNV and CDR2 YYDKDF (reference sequence). The donors formed part of the roughly 120-subject validation cohort, distinct from the roughly 620-subject first cohort. The sample comprised PBMCs. The V gene is TRBV15, the J gene TRBJ2-1; tentatively, D is TRBD2 (5 bases). This TCR came from a woman aged 25 to 45 in good health and CMV-seropositive. The CDR3 coding sequence is TGTGCCACCAGCAGAGTACTAGAGCGCAATGAGCAGTTCTTC. It codes for CATSRVLERNEQFF.